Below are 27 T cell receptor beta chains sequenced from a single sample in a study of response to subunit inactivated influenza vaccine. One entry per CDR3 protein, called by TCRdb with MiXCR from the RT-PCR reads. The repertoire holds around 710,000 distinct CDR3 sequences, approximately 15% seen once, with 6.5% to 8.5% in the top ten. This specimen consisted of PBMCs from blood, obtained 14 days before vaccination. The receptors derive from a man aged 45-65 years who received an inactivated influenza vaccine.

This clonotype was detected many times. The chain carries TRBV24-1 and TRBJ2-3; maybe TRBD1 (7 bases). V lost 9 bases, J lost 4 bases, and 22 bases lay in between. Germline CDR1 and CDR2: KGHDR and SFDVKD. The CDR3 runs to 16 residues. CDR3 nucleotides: TGTGCCACCGGAGGGCCGACCGGGACAGCCGCAGATACGCAGTATTTT. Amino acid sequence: CATGGPTGTAADTQYF.

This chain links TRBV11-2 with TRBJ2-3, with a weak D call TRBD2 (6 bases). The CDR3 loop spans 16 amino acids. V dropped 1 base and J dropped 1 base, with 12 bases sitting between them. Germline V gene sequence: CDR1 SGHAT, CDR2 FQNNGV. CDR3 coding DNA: TGTGCCAGCAGCTTAGGGTCTAGCGAGGGCACAGATACGCAGTATTTT. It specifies CASSLGSSEGTDTQYF. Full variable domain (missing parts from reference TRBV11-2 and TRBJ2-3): EAGVAQSPRYKIIEKRQSVAFWCNPISGHATLYWYQQILGQGPKLLIQFQNNGVVDDSQLPKDRFSAERLKGVDSTLKIQPAKLEDSAVYLCASSLGSSEGTDTQYFGPGTRLTVL.

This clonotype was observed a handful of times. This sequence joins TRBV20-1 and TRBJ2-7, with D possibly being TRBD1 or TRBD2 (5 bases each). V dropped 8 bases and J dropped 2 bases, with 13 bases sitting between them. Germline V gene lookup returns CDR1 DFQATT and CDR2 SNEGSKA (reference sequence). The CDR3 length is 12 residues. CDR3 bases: TGCAGTTCTCGGGACCAGACCTACGAGCAGTACTTC. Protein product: CSSRDQTYEQYF.

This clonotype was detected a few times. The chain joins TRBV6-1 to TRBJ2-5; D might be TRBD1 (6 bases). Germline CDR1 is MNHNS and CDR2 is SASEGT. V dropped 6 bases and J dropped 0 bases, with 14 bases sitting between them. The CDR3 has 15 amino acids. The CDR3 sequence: CASSPRTVYQETQYF. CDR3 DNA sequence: TGTGCCAGCAGCCCCCGGACAGTGTACCAAGAGACCCAGTACTTC.

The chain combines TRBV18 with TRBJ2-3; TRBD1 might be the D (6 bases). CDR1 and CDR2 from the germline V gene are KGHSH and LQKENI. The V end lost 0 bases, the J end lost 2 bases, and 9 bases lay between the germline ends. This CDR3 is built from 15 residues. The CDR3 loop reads CASSPPDRNTDTQYF. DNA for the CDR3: TGTGCCAGCTCACCACCCGACAGGAACACAGATACGCAGTATTTT.

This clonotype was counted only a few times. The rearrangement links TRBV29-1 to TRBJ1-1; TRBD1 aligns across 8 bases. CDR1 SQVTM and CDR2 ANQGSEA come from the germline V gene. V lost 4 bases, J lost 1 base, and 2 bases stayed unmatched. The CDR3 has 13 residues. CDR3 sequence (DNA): TGCAGCGTTGTGGGGACAGGGAACACTGAAGCTTTCTTT. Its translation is CSVVGTGNTEAFF.

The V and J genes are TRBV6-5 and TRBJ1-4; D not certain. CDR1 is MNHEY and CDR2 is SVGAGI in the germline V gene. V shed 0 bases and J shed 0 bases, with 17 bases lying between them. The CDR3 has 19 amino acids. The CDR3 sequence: CASSYSGWRTHTTNEKLFF. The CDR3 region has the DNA TGTGCCAGCAGTTACTCGGGTTGGAGGACCCATACAACTAATGAAAAACTGTTTTTT.

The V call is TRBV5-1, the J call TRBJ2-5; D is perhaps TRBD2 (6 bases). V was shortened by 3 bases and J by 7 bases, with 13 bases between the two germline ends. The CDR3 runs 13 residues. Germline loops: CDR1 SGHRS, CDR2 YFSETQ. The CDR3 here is CASSWDLEGTQYF. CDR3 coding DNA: TGCGCCAGCAGCTGGGACTTAGAAGGGACCCAGTACTTC.

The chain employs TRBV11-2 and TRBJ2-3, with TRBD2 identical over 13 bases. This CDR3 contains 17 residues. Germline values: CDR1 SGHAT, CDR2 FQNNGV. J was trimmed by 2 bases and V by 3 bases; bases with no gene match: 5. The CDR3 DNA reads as TGTGCCAGCAGCTTTCTGGGACTAGCGGGATCCACAGATACGCAGTATTTT. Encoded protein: CASSFLGLAGSTDTQYF.

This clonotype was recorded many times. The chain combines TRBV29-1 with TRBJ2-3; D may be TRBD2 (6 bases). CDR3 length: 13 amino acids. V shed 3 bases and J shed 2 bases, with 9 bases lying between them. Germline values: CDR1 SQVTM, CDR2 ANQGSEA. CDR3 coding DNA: TGCAGCGTTGATAGCGGACCCACAGATACGCAGTATTTT. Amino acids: CSVDSGPTDTQYF.

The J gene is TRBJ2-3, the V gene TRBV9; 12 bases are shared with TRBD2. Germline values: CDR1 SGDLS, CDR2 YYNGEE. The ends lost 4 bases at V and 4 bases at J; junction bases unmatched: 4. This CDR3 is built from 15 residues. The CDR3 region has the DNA TGTGCCAGCAGCACTAGCGGGGGGCGGTCAGATACGCAGTATTTT. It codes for CASSTSGGRSDTQYF.

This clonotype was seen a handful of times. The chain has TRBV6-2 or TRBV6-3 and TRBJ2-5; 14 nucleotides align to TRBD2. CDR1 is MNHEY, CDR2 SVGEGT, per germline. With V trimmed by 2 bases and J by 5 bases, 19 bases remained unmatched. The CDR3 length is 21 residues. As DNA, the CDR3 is TGTGCCAGCAGTTACAGTGTAAGGGTGGCGGGACTAGCGGGAGAGTCGGAGACCCAGTACTTC. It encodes CASSYSVRVAGLAGESETQYF.

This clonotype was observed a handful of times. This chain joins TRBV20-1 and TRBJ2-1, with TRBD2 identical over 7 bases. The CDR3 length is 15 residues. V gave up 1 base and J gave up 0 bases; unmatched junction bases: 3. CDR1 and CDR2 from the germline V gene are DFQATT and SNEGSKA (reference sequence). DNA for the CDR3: TGCAGTGCTAGAGGGGAGGGGAGCTCCTACAATGAGCAGTTCTTC. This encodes CSARGEGSSYNEQFF.

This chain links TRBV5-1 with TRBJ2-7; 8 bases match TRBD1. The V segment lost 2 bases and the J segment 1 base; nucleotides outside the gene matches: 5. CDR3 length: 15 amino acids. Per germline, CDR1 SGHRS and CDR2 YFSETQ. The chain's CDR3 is CASSLRDRTSYEQYF. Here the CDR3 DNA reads TGCGCCAGCAGCTTACGGGACAGGACGTCCTACGAGCAGTACTTC.

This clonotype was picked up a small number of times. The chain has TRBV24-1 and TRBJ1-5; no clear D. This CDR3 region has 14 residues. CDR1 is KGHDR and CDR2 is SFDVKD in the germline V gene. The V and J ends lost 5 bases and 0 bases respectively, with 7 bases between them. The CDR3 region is CATSVDNSNQPQHF. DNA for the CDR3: TGTGCCACCAGTGTCGACAATAGCAATCAGCCCCAGCATTTT.

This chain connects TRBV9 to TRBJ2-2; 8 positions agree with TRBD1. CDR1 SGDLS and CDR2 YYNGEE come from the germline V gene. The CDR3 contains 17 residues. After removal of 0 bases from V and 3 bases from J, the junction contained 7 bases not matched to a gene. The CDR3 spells CASSVVTGGPDTGELFF. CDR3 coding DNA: TGTGCCAGCAGCGTAGTCACAGGGGGTCCGGACACCGGGGAGCTGTTTTTT.

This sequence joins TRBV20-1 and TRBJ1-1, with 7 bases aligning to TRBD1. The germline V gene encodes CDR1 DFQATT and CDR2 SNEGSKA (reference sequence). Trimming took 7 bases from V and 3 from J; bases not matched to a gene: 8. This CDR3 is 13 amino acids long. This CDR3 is CSVTGDRDTEAFF. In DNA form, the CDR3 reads TGCAGTGTTACTGGCGACAGGGACACTGAAGCTTTCTTT.

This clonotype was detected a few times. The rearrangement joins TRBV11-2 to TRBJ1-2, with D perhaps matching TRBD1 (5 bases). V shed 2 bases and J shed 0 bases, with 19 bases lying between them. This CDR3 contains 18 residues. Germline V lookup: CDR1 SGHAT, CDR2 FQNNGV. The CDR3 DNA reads TGTGCCAGCAGCTTACCTCCGGGACGGGAAAACTCTAACTATGGCTACACCTTC. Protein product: CASSLPPGRENSNYGYTF.

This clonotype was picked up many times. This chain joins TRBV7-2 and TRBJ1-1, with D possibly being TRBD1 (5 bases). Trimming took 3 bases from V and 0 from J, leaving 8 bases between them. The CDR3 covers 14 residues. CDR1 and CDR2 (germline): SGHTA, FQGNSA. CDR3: CASSFRGVNTEAFF. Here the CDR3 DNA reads TGTGCCAGCAGCTTTAGGGGCGTGAACACTGAAGCTTTCTTT.

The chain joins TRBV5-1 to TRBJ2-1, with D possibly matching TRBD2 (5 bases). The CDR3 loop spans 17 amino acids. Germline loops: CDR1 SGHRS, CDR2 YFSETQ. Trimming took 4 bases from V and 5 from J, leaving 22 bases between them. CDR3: CASSPSTRASYNNEQFF. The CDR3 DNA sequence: TGCGCCAGCAGCCCCAGTACCCGGGCTAGCTATAACAATGAGCAGTTCTTC.

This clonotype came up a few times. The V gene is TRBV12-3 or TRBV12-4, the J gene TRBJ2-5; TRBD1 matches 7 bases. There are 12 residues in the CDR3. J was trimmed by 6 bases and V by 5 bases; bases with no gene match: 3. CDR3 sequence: CASSTGAKTQYF. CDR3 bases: TGTGCCAGCAGTACAGGGGCAAAGACCCAGTACTTC.

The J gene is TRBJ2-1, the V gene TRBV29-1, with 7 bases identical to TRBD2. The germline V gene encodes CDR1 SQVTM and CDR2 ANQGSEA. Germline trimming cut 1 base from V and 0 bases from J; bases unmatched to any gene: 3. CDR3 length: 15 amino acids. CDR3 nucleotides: TGCAGCGTTGAAGTAGCGGGCCTCTCCTACAATGAGCAGTTCTTC. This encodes CSVEVAGLSYNEQFF.

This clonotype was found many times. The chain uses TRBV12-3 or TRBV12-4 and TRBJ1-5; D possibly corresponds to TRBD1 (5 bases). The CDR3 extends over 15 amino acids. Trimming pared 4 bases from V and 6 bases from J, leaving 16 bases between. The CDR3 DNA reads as TGTGCCAGCAGTTATCGGGGGAACATACCTCAGCCCCAGCATTTT. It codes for CASSYRGNIPQPQHF.

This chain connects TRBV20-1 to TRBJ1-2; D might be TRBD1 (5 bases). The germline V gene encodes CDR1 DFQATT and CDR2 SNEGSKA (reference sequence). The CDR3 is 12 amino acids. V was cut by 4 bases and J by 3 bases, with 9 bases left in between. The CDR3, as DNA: TGCAGTGCTAACAGGCGACACTATGGCTACACCTTC. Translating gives CSANRRHYGYTF.

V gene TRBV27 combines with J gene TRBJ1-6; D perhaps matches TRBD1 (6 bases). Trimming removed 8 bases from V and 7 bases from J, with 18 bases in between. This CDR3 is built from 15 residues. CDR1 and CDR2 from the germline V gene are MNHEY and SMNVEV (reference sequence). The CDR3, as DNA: TGTGCCAGCGCCATAGGGGGGCTGGGGAATTCACCCCTCCACTTT. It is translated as CASAIGGLGNSPLHF.

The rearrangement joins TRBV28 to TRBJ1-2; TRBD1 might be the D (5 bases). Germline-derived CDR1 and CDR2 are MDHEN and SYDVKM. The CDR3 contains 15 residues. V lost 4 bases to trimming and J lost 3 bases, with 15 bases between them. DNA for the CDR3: TGTGCCAGCAGTTCGGGACCCAGGCCGGACTATGGCTACACCTTC. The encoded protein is CASSSGPRPDYGYTF.

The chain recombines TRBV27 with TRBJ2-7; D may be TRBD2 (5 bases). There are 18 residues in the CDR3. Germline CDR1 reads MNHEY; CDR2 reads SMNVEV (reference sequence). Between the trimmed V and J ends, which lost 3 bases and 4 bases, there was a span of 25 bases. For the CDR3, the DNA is TGTGCCAGCAGTTTCTCGTTGGGGAGACTCACAACCCCTTACGAGCAGTACTTC. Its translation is CASSFSLGRLTTPYEQYF.